Presented here are 18 T cell receptor beta chains from one specimen sequenced in a study of graft-versus-host responses after intestinal transplantation. Clones were read by immunoSEQ multiplex PCR, and TCRdb kept only the in-frame ones, dropping some. The table records fewer than 25,000 clones, around 33% of them present only once. This material consisted of alloreactive CD4+ T cells from a mixed lymphocyte reaction culture, taken before transplantation. Subset of the sample: CFSE-low proliferating T cells sorted from approximately 6-day pre-transplant mixed lymphocyte reaction (GvH or HvG direction). The receptors derive from a human patient who was an organ donor for intestinal transplantation.

The chain employs TRBV2 and TRBJ1-5; D possibly corresponds to TRBD1 (5 bases). V was clipped by 5 bases and J by 6 bases, with 17 bases between them. The CDR3 is 15 amino acids. Germline CDR1 SNHLY, CDR2 FYNNEI. The CDR3 protein is CASSQSDVGVQPQHF. CDR3 DNA: TGTGCCAGCAGTCAAAGTGATGTAGGGGTTCAGCCCCAGCATTTT.

This clone has just a few counts. The V gene is TRBV5-1, the J gene TRBJ1-3; D not resolved. Trimming took 0 bases from V and 4 from J, leaving 17 bases between them. CDR1 SGHRS and CDR2 YFSETQ come from the germline V gene. The CDR3 consists of 17 residues. CDR3 sequence reads: CASSLGPLSYGGNTIYF. The CDR3 DNA reads TGCGCCAGCAGCTTGGGCCCTCTCTCTTACGGCGGAAACACCATATATTTT.

The chain links TRBV7-2 to TRBJ1-1, with D possibly being TRBD1 (6 bases). This CDR3 comprises 14 residues. Per germline, CDR1 SGHTA and CDR2 FQGNSA. Trimming left V 4 bases short and J 3 bases short, with 12 bases between. Here the CDR3 DNA reads TGTGCCAGCAGCTCACAGGGTGGGTACACTGAAGCTTTCTTT. Protein: CASSSQGGYTEAFF.

V and J are TRBV29-1 and TRBJ1-4; 7 bases agree with TRBD1. CDR1 is SQVTM and CDR2 is ANQGSEA in the germline V gene. The CDR3 loop spans 14 amino acids. V dropped 4 bases and J dropped 4; count of bases not matched to a gene: 6. In DNA, the CDR3 is TGCAGCGTTGGGGTGACAGGGTTTAATGAAAAACTGTTTTTT. Protein sequence: CSVGVTGFNEKLFF.

V is TRBV2 and J is TRBJ1-1, with D unclear. V shed 5 bases and J shed 1 base, with 8 bases lying between them. The CDR3 runs to 13 residues. The germline V gene encodes CDR1 SNHLY and CDR2 FYNNEI. In DNA, the CDR3 is TGTGCCAGCAGTTTATCAGGGAACACTGAAGCTTTCTTT. Amino acids: CASSLSGNTEAFF.

This clone is medium-sized (0.01 to 0.1%) by share. The chain employs TRBV13 and TRBJ1-2; D gene unclear. The V and J ends lost 5 bases and 8 bases respectively, with 12 bases between them. The CDR3 is 12 residues long. Germline CDR1 PRHDT, CDR2 FYEKMQ (reference sequence). CDR3 DNA: TGTGCCAGCAGCCGTGTTCGACGCGGCTACACCTTC. Encoded protein: CASSRVRRGYTF.

This clone appeared a few times. The chain links TRBV6-1 to TRBJ2-7, with a weak D call TRBD1 (5 bases). With 2 bases removed from V and 2 bases from J, the gap between germline ends came to 13 bases. This CDR3 is 15 amino acids long. Germline values: CDR1 MNHNS, CDR2 SASEGT. CDR3 sequence (DNA): TGTGCCAGCAGTGAATGGGGCAGGGATACCTACGAGCAGTACTTC. This codes for CASSEWGRDTYEQYF.

The V gene is TRBV5-1, the J gene TRBJ2-7; TRBD1 is a possible D gene (6 bases). Germline CDR1 reads SGHRS; CDR2 reads YFSETQ. Trimming pared 1 base from V and 4 bases from J, leaving 6 bases between. CDR3 length: 12 residues. The CDR3 coding sequence is TGCGCCAGCAGCTTGACAGGGTACGAGCAGTACTTC. It encodes CASSLTGYEQYF.

The genes are TRBV28 and TRBJ2-5; 7 nucleotides align to TRBD2. The CDR3 loop spans 11 amino acids. From germline, CDR1 is MDHEN and CDR2 SYDVKM. This CDR3 is CGAGDRETQYF. CDR3 nucleotide sequence: TGTGGCGCGGGGGACCGAGAGACCCAGTACTTC. The full variable domain, with the rest looked up from reference TRBV28 and TRBJ2-5, is DVKVTQSSRYLVKRTGEKVFLECVQDMDHENMFWYRQDPGLGLRLIYFSYDVKMKEKGDIPEGYSVSREKKERFSLILESASTNQTSMYLCGAGDRETQYFGPGTRLLVL.

This clone was counted a few times. This sequence joins TRBV27 and TRBJ2-7, with TRBD2 identical over 8 bases. Trimming took 4 bases from V and 2 from J; bases not matched to a gene: 16. From germline, CDR1 is MNHEY and CDR2 SMNVEV (reference sequence). CDR3 length: 18 residues. CDR3 nucleotides: TGTGCCAGCAGTTCCCACCCTCCGGGACTAGTTTTGCCCTACGAGCAGTACTTC. This encodes CASSSHPPGLVLPYEQYF.

The sample holds a few counts of this clone. The rearrangement uses TRBV6-5 and TRBJ2-3; D perhaps matches TRBD2 (5 bases). V shed 5 bases and J shed 1 base, with 10 bases lying between them. The CDR3 loop spans 14 amino acids. Germline loops: CDR1 MNHEY, CDR2 SVGAGI. CDR3 protein: CASSRAGRTDTQYF. CDR3 nucleotides: TGTGCCAGCAGTAGGGCGGGCCGCACAGATACGCAGTATTTT.

The V call is TRBV15, the J call TRBJ2-7; 10 bases fit TRBD2. V shed 0 bases, J shed 2 bases, and the junction held 10 bases outside the gene matches. The CDR3 totals 18 residues. Germline CDR1 and CDR2: LNHNV and YYDKDF (reference sequence). The CDR3 DNA reads as TGTGCCACCAGCAGAGAACCCTGGTGGACTAGCGGCACCTACGAGCAGTACTTC. Translating gives CATSREPWWTSGTYEQYF.

The rearrangement uses TRBV19 and TRBJ2-7; possible D gene TRBD2, 5 bases. Germline V lookup: CDR1 LNHDA, CDR2 SQIVND (reference sequence). This CDR3 is built from 13 residues. The V end was cut by 0 bases, the J end by 6 bases, with 9 bases between. CDR3: CASSIETAGEQYF. The CDR3 nucleotides are TGTGCCAGTAGTATAGAAACCGCGGGCGAGCAGTACTTC.

By frequency in the sample, this clone is medium-sized. The CDR3 sequence is CASSLARPYYTDTQYF. The CDR3 DNA reads as TGCGCCAGCAGCTTGGCCAGGCCCTATTACACAGATACGCAGTATTTT. The chain employs TRBV5-1 and TRBJ2-3, with unresolved D. Germline loops: CDR1 SGHRS, CDR2 YFSETQ. V lost 0 bases and J lost 2, with 13 bases in between. The CDR3 runs to 16 residues.

This chain uses TRBV28 with TRBJ1-5, with TRBD1 identical over 10 bases. Germline-derived CDR1 and CDR2 are MDHEN and SYDVKM. CDR3 size: 15 residues. V lost 10 bases and J lost 5; bases outside the gene matches: 11. The CDR3: CATLSAGTGDQPQHF. In nucleotides, the CDR3 is TGTGCCACCCTTTCCGCCGGGACAGGGGATCAGCCCCAGCATTTT. The full variable domain, in which reference TRBV28 and TRBJ1-5 provide the parts outside the CDR3, is DVKVTQSSRYLVKRTGEKVFLECVQDMDHENMFWYRQDPGLGLRLIYFSYDVKMKEKGDIPEGYSVSREKKERFSLILESASTNQTSMYLCATLSAGTGDQPQHFGDGTRLSIL.

The chain combines TRBV19 with TRBJ2-7; 9 bases are a match to TRBD1. Germline V gives CDR1 LNHDA, CDR2 SQIVND (reference sequence). CDR3 length: 13 amino acids. The ends lost 9 bases at V and 4 bases at J; junction bases unmatched: 7. The CDR3 coding sequence is TGTGCCAGCAAGGGACAGGGAATTTACGAGCAGTACTTC. It specifies CASKGQGIYEQYF.

This clone was seen a few times. The chain has TRBV5-1 and TRBJ2-6; TRBD2 agrees at 7 bases. The V gene's germline CDR1 is SGHRS and CDR2 YFSETQ. The CDR3 is 17 residues long. The V and J ends lost 3 bases and 4 bases, in that order; junction bases with no gene match: 10. CDR3 in amino acids: CASSSLLGGAGANVLTF. The CDR3 nucleotides are TGCGCCAGCAGCTCGCTCTTGGGAGGGGCCGGGGCCAACGTCCTGACTTTC. The complete variable domain, with remaining parts taken from reference TRBV5-1 and TRBJ2-6, reads KAGVTQTPRYLIKTRGQQVTLSCSPISGHRSVSWYQQTPGQGLQFLFEYFSETQRNKGNFPGRFSGRQFSNSRSEMNVSTLELGDSALYLCASSSLLGGAGANVLTFGAGSRLTVL.

This clone was counted a few times. This same CDR3 is encoded by further DNA sequences in the sample. CDR3 sequence: CAWSVGGETQYF. The DNA of the CDR3 is TGTGCCTGGAGTGTAGGGGGAGAGACCCAGTACTTC. The V and J genes are TRBV30 and TRBJ2-5; D may be TRBD1 (6 bases). The CDR3 has 12 residues. The V gene lost 0 bases and the J gene lost 4 bases, with 6 bases spanning the gap. Germline CDR1 reads GTSNPN; CDR2 reads SVGIG (reference sequence). Full variable domain (remainder filled in from reference TRBV30 and TRBJ2-5): SQTIHQWPATLVQPVGSPLSLECTVEGTSNPNLYWYRQAAGRGLQLLFYSVGIGQISSEVPQNLSASRPQDRQFILSSKKLLLSDSGFYLCAWSVGGETQYFGPGTRLLVL.